These 25 T cell receptor beta chains came from one sample sequenced in a study of identical twins. Using its own MiXCR run on the 5' RACE reads, TCRdb lists one record per CDR3 protein. The table shows about 890,000 distinct CDR3 sequences, with about 12% occurring only once. These data were likewise used in another study, on yellow fever vaccine responses in identical twins.

Specimen: PBMCs. The source is a woman between 18 and 29 years old in good health.

CDR3 amino acids: CATSSGIFAFF. The CDR3 nucleotides are TGTGCCACCAGCAGTGGGATATTCGCTTTCTTT. The rearrangement uses TRBV15 and TRBJ1-1; D gene ambiguous. Germline CDR1 LNHNV, CDR2 YYDKDF (reference sequence). The CDR3 has 11 residues. V lost 3 bases to trimming and J lost 11 bases, with 10 bases between them.

The chain uses TRBV28 and TRBJ2-4; D remains unclear. The CDR3 is 11 amino acids. V gave up 6 bases and J gave up 15 bases, with 15 bases separating them. Germline V gene data show CDR1 as MDHEN and CDR2 as SYDVKM. This CDR3 is CASSSTYQRYF. CDR3 nucleotide sequence: TGTGCCAGCAGCTCGACCTATCAGCGGTACTTC.

The rearrangement links TRBV5-1 to TRBJ2-1, with D perhaps matching TRBD1 (5 bases). Germline CDR1 SGHRS, CDR2 YFSETQ. Trimming took 4 bases from V and 3 from J, leaving 14 bases between them. The CDR3 totals 15 residues. This CDR3 reads CASSKGAEYYNEQFF. DNA for the CDR3: TGCGCCAGCAGCAAAGGGGCCGAATACTACAATGAGCAGTTCTTC.

This chain uses TRBV7-9 with TRBJ2-1; D might be TRBD2 (6 bases). The length of the CDR3 is 13 residues. Trimming removed 5 bases from V and 8 bases from J, with 13 bases in between. Germline values: CDR1 SEHNR, CDR2 FQNEAQ (reference sequence). In DNA, the CDR3 is TGTGCCAGCAGCCCAGGGTCGGGGGATGAGCAGTTCTTC. Translated: CASSPGSGDEQFF.

Ten or more counts support this clonotype. This chain uses TRBV7-9 with TRBJ1-6; 8 positions agree with TRBD1. The CDR3 runs 15 residues. Germline CDR1 is SEHNR and CDR2 is FQNEAQ (reference sequence). The ends lost 0 bases at V and 9 bases at J; junction bases unmatched: 4. This chain's CDR3 is CASSLAGQGVSPLHF. CDR3 DNA: TGTGCCAGCAGCTTAGCAGGACAGGGAGTTTCACCCCTCCACTTT.

The chain employs TRBV4-2 and TRBJ1-1; possible D gene TRBD1, 5 bases. The CDR3 totals 15 residues. The V gene's germline CDR1 is LGHNA and CDR2 YNFKEQ. Trimming stripped 2 bases from V and 5 bases from J, with 15 bases between. CDR3 region: CASSQSVGEGTEAFF. CDR3 sequence (DNA): TGTGCCAGCAGCCAATCAGTTGGGGAGGGGACTGAAGCTTTCTTT.

The CDR3 is CSARPGQGHQETQYF. As DNA, the CDR3 is TGCAGTGCCCGCCCGGGACAGGGACATCAAGAGACCCAGTACTTC. The chain uses TRBV20-1 and TRBJ2-5, with 9 bases that match TRBD1. The junction had 10 bases not matched to a gene; V was cut back by 6 bases and J by 2 bases. The CDR3 contains 15 residues. Per germline, CDR1 DFQATT and CDR2 SNEGSKA (reference sequence).

This clonotype came up a few times. The chain uses TRBV25-1 and TRBJ1-1, with no clear D. Trimming stripped 6 bases from V and 4 bases from J, with 9 bases between. The germline V gene encodes CDR1 MGHDK and CDR2 SYGVNS. The CDR3 is made up of 12 amino acids. CDR3 nucleotides: TGTGCCAGCAGCAAGGGAAGCACTGAAGCTTTCTTT. This codes for CASSKGSTEAFF. Complete variable domain (other parts from reference TRBV25-1 and TRBJ1-1): EADIYQTPRYLVIGTGKKITLECSQTMGHDKMYWYQQDPGMELHLIHYSYGVNSTEKGDLSSESTVSRIRTEHFPLTLESARPSHTSQYLCASSKGSTEAFFGQGTRLTVV.

This clonotype has a handful of counts. V is TRBV12-3 or TRBV12-4 and J is TRBJ1-4; a weak D match, TRBD1 (5 bases). This CDR3 has 14 amino acids. Trimming cost V 6 bases and J 7 bases, with 15 bases left between them. The CDR3 nucleotides read TGTGCCAGCAGGTACTGGGGCGGGCGTGAAAAACTGTTTTTT. It specifies CASRYWGGREKLFF.

At least ten counts were recorded for this clonotype. The V gene is TRBV9, the J gene TRBJ2-3; D gene unclear. The CDR3 has 13 amino acids. Trimming took off 3 bases at V and 2 bases at J, with 7 bases between the two ends. Germline CDR1 reads SGDLS; CDR2 reads YYNGEE. For the CDR3, the DNA is TGTGCCAGCAGCGGGTTGCTCACAGATACGCAGTATTTT. The encoded protein is CASSGLLTDTQYF.

This chain uses TRBV2 with TRBJ2-3; 9 nucleotides match TRBD2. Germline V gives CDR1 SNHLY, CDR2 FYNNEI. This CDR3 contains 15 residues. V shed 6 bases, J shed 5 bases, and the junction held 9 bases outside the gene matches. The DNA of the CDR3 is TGTGCCAGCAGCGGTATAGCGGGAGTCATAGATACGCAGTATTTT. Residues: CASSGIAGVIDTQYF.

The chain combines TRBV28 with TRBJ2-1; 8 nucleotides agree with TRBD2. CDR1 is MDHEN and CDR2 is SYDVKM in the germline V gene. This CDR3 spans 14 amino acids. The V segment lost 7 bases and the J segment 6 bases; nucleotides outside the gene matches: 8. The CDR3 coding sequence is TGTGCCAGCAAAATCGGGGGGGCTTCCAATGAGCAGTTCTTC. Translated, it gives CASKIGGASNEQFF.

In its sample, this clonotype was seen a few times. The V gene is TRBV27, the J gene TRBJ2-1, with TRBD2 matching 7 bases. CDR1 is MNHEY, CDR2 SMNVEV, per germline (reference sequence). V gave up 3 bases and J gave up 1 base; unmatched junction bases: 9. The CDR3 spans 17 residues. The CDR3 sequence is CASSFGGSGYSYNEQFF. The CDR3 nucleotides are TGTGCCAGCAGTTTTGGGGGTAGCGGGTATTCCTACAATGAGCAGTTCTTC.

The CDR3 sequence: CATERRRIIENEKLFF. CDR3 nucleotides: TGTGCCACCGAGCGGCGGAGAATAATCGAGAATGAAAAACTGTTTTTT. The rearrangement links TRBV24-1 to TRBJ1-4; D unresolved. The CDR3 has 16 residues. Germline CDR1 KGHDR, CDR2 SFDVKD. Trimming cost V 9 bases and J 5 bases, with 21 bases left between them.

This clonotype has ten or more counts. The chain is built from TRBV5-1 and TRBJ2-3; perhaps TRBD2 as D (5 bases). In germline, CDR1 is SGHRS, CDR2 YFSETQ. The V and J ends lost 3 bases and 5 bases respectively, with 7 bases between them. This CDR3 is 12 amino acids long. The CDR3 loop is CASSSEVDTQYF. CDR3 sequence (DNA): TGCGCCAGCAGCTCGGAGGTAGATACGCAGTATTTT.

Only a few counts were recorded for this clonotype. The rearrangement uses TRBV9 and TRBJ2-1, with 7 bases lining up with TRBD1. Germline V gene data show CDR1 as SGDLS and CDR2 as YYNGEE. Unmatched junction bases numbered 4, after V lost 3 bases and J lost 7 bases. The CDR3 sequence is 13 residues long. This CDR3 is CASSAHRGNEQFF. The CDR3 DNA follows: TGTGCCAGCAGCGCCCACAGGGGTAATGAGCAGTTCTTC.

There are a few counts of this clonotype. The chain carries TRBV11-2 and TRBJ2-3, with unresolved D. Germline V gene sequence: CDR1 SGHAT, CDR2 FQNNGV. The CDR3 length is 18 residues. Trimming removed 5 bases at V and 2 bases at J, with 23 bases between. This CDR3 reads CASSRSTRGLATTDTQYF. CDR3 DNA: TGTGCCAGCAGCCGTTCCACTCGCGGTCTTGCCACCACAGATACGCAGTATTTT.

This clonotype was observed many times. The chain is built from TRBV7-6 and TRBJ2-7; D is uncertain. This CDR3 has 13 residues. CDR1 is SGHVS and CDR2 is FNYEAQ in the germline V gene. Trimming pared 3 bases from V and 3 bases from J, leaving 9 bases between. CDR3 protein: CASSLTGDYEQYF. The CDR3 coding sequence is TGTGCCAGCAGCTTGACTGGCGACTACGAGCAGTACTTC.

This CDR3 reads CASSLWAGAELNTEAFF. The CDR3 coding sequence is TGTGCCAGCAGCTTATGGGCGGGGGCAGAACTGAACACTGAAGCTTTCTTT. The chain uses TRBV11-2 and TRBJ1-1; D possibly corresponds to TRBD1 (6 bases). CDR1 and CDR2 from the germline V gene are SGHAT and FQNNGV. The CDR3 has 17 amino acids. V was shortened by 2 bases and J by 0 bases, with 16 bases between the two germline ends.

The chain recombines TRBV5-6 with TRBJ2-2; the match to TRBD2 covers 10 bases. With V trimmed by 6 bases and J by 0 bases, 17 bases remained unmatched. CDR1 and CDR2 from the germline V gene are SGHDT and YYEEEE. CDR3 length: 20 amino acids. The DNA for the CDR3 is TGTGCCAGCACCGCCTTTAGCGGGGGGCTACCTGATACGAACACCGGGGAGCTGTTTTTT. It yields the protein CASTAFSGGLPDTNTGELFF.

This clonotype was counted only a few times. The rearrangement uses TRBV6-1 and TRBJ2-7, with 11 nucleotides matching TRBD2. The CDR3 totals 15 residues. The junction had 8 bases not matched to a gene; V was cut back by 6 bases and J by 4 bases. In germline, CDR1 is MNHNS, CDR2 SASEGT. Here the CDR3 DNA reads TGTGCCAGCAGCAAACTAGCGGGAGTTTCTTACGAGCAGTACTTC. Translated, it gives CASSKLAGVSYEQYF.

The chain joins TRBV20-1 to TRBJ2-1; D remains unclear. Germline CDR1 is DFQATT and CDR2 is SNEGSKA (reference sequence). This CDR3 is built from 15 residues. Trimming removed 4 bases from V and 5 bases from J, with 18 bases in between. CDR3 bases: TGCAGTGCTATTGGCGGTATCGGCACTAACAATGAGCAGTTCTTC. It codes for CSAIGGIGTNNEQFF.

This clonotype was detected ten times or more. DNA for the CDR3: TGTGCCAGCAGCTTATTAATGGCAGAGCAGTACTTC. Its protein is CASSLLMAEQYF. The J gene is TRBJ2-7, the V gene TRBV7-9; D not resolved. CDR3 size: 12 residues. From germline, CDR1 is SEHNR and CDR2 FQNEAQ (reference sequence). V lost 2 bases and J lost 7, with 9 bases in between.

This clonotype showed up many times. V is TRBV6-1 and J is TRBJ1-5, with 10 bases that match TRBD1. CDR1 and CDR2 from the germline V gene are MNHNS and SASEGT. This CDR3 contains 15 residues. Unmatched junction bases numbered 3, after V lost 5 bases and J lost 2 bases. CDR3 DNA sequence: TGTGCCAGCAGTCGACAGGGGGCGCGCAATCAGCCCCAGCATTTT. This translates into CASSRQGARNQPQHF.

The J gene is TRBJ2-7, the V gene TRBV9; D gene ambiguous. The germline V gene has CDR1 SGDLS and CDR2 YYNGEE. The CDR3 is made up of 13 amino acids. V was trimmed by 0 bases and J by 5 bases, leaving 9 bases between them. The CDR3 is CASSVAGIHEQYF. CDR3 DNA: TGTGCCAGCAGCGTAGCCGGCATCCACGAGCAGTACTTC.